Given below is one TCR beta chain in context. This table comes from immunoSEQ multiplex PCR, and its TCRdb copy is limited to in-frame clones, with some not included. This sample has fewer than 900,000 clones; 80% to 90% occur once, and the top ten carry roughly 1.5%. This sample is drawn from a study of Ad26.COV2.S vaccination and SARS-CoV-2 variants. As for the study in general: Participants got Ad26.COV2.S intramuscularly, once or twice 56 days apart.

Described treatment: some 19 received Ad26.COV2.S at low or high dose, single or two shots; 5 received placebo; per-sample allocation not given. Each sample was drawn 63 days after the first injection (of vaccine or placebo). Boston supplied an adult donor aged 18-55 years. Vaccination used an Ad26 vector expressing Wuhan-strain SARS-CoV-2 spike. The CDR3 extends over 14 amino acids. Germline CDR1 and CDR2: SGHTA and FQGNSA. The V end was cut by 5 bases, the J end by 6 bases, with 17 bases between. The gene calls are TRBV7-2 and TRBJ2-7; D tentatively reads TRBD1 or TRBD2 (5 bases each). The clonotype originates from a person between 18 and 65 years old who received the Ad26.COV2.S COVID-19 vaccine or a placebo. The sequencing used peripheral blood, collected in a trial of Ad26.COV2.S vaccine versus placebo. The CDR3 nucleotides read TGTGCCAGCAGCCCAGACCCGGGACCTCGCGAGCAGTACTTC. Translation: CASSPDPGPREQYF. Full variable domain (rest looked up from reference TRBV7-2 and TRBJ2-7): GAGVSQSPSNKVTEKGKDVELRCDPISGHTALYWYRQSLGQGLEFLIYFQGNSAPDKSGLPSDRFSAERTGGSVSTLTIQRTQQEDSAVYLCASSPDPGPREQYFGPGTRLTVT.